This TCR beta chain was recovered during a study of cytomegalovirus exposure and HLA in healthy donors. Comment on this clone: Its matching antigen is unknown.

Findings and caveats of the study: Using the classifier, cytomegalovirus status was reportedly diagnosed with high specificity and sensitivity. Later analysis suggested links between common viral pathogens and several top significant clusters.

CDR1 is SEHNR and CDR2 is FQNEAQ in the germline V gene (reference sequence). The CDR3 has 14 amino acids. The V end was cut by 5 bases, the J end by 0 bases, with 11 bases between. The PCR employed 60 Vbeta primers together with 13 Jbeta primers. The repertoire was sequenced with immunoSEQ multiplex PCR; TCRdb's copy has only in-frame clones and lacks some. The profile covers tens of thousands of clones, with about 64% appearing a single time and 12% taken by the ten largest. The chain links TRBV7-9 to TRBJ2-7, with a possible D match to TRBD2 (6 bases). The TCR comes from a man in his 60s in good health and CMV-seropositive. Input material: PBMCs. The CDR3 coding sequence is TGTGCCAGCAGCCTTCGGACTAACTCCTACGAGCAGTACTTC. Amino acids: CASSLRTNSYEQYF.